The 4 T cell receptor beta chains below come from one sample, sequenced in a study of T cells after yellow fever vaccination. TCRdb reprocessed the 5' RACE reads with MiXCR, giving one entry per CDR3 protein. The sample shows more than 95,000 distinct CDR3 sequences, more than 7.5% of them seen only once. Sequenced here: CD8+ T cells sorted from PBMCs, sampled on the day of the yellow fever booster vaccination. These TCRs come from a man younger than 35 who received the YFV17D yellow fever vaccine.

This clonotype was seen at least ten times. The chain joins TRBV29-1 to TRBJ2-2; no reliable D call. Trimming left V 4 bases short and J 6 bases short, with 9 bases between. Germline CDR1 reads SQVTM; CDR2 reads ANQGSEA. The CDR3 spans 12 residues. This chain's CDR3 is CSVAKDPGELFF. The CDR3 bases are TGCAGCGTTGCCAAGGATCCCGGGGAGCTGTTTTTT.

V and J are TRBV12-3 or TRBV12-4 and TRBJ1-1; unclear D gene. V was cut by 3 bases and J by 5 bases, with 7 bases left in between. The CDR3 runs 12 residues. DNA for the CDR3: TGTGCCAGCAGTTTGGAGAGTACTGAAGCTTTCTTT. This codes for CASSLESTEAFF.

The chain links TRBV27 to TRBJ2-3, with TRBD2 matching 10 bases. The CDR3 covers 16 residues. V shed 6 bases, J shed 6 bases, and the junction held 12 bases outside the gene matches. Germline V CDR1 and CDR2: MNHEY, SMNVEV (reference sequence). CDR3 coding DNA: TGTGCCAGCAGCTTCACTAGCGGGGTTCCGCTGGATACGCAGTATTTT. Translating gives CASSFTSGVPLDTQYF.

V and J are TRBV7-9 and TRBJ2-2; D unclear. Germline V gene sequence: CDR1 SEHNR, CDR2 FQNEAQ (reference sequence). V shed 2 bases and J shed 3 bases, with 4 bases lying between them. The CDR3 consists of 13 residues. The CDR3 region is CASSLRHTGELFF. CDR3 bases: TGTGCCAGCAGCTTAAGGCACACCGGGGAGCTGTTTTTT.